This entry lists 20 T cell receptor beta chains sequenced from one sample in a study of blood T cell repertoires in COVID-19. The repertoire was sequenced with immunoSEQ multiplex PCR; TCRdb's copy has only in-frame clones and lacks some. Here the sample spans under 150,000 clones, 81% being singletons. Sequences were obtained from peripheral blood. The receptors here all came from a human donor with acute or convalescent COVID-19. The donor label of this sample is uncertain.

The rearrangement links TRBV29-1 to TRBJ1-2; D gene unclear. Per germline, CDR1 SQVTM and CDR2 ANQGSEA. The CDR3 is 13 amino acids. V lost 2 bases, J lost 3 bases, and 10 bases lay in between. The chain's CDR3 is CSVEISSHYGYTF. In nucleotides, the CDR3 is TGCAGCGTTGAAATTAGTTCCCACTATGGCTACACCTTC.

V is TRBV6-5 and J is TRBJ2-5; weak D call: TRBD1 (6 bases). Trimming cost V 4 bases and J 5 bases, with 11 bases left between them. This CDR3 is built from 13 residues. Germline V gives CDR1 MNHEY, CDR2 SVGAGI. The CDR3 DNA sequence: TGTGCCAGCAGTTCCGGGACATGGGAGACCCAGTACTTC. It encodes CASSSGTWETQYF.

The chain carries TRBV5-1 and TRBJ2-7; 8 bases align to TRBD1. The CDR3 spans 14 residues. Losses at the gene ends were 3 bases for V and 1 base for J; bases not matched to a gene: 3. Germline V lookup: CDR1 SGHRS, CDR2 YFSETQ. In nucleotides, the CDR3 is TGCGCCAGCAGCTCTACAGGGGGTTCCTACGAGCAGTACTTC. It yields the protein CASSSTGGSYEQYF.

The chain links TRBV5-4 to TRBJ2-3, with TRBD2 matching over 14 bases. The CDR3 length is 17 residues. Germline lookup yields CDR1 SGHNT and CDR2 YYREEE (reference sequence). V trimming: 1 base; J trimming: 3 bases; junction bases outside the gene matches: 4. This CDR3 reads CASSLRTSGGQTDTQYF. CDR3 coding DNA: TGTGCCAGCAGCTTGCGGACTAGCGGGGGGCAGACAGATACGCAGTATTTT.

The chain recombines TRBV6-5 with TRBJ2-7, with D possibly being TRBD2 (7 bases). The CDR3 is 14 residues long. The germline V and J ends were trimmed by 8 bases and 2 bases, with 16 bases remaining between them. CDR1 is MNHEY and CDR2 is SVGAGI in the germline V gene. CDR3 loop: CASSRGGAAYEQYF. CDR3 DNA sequence: TGTGCCAGCTCCCGAGGGGGGGCCGCCTACGAGCAGTACTTC.

The chain is built from TRBV30 and TRBJ1-6; 9 nucleotides line up with TRBD1. The CDR3 totals 18 residues. Germline V CDR1 and CDR2: GTSNPN, SVGIG (reference sequence). V trimming: 2 bases; J trimming: 7 bases; junction bases outside the gene matches: 15. CDR3 nucleotide sequence: TGTGCCTGGAGTCTACGGGACAGGGCTGGGATTAAGAATTCACCCCTCCACTTT. Translation: CAWSLRDRAGIKNSPLHF.

This clone came up once. V usage is TRBV7-9 and J usage is TRBJ1-3; D call uncertain. The CDR3 totals 15 residues. Trimming took off 6 bases at V and 3 bases at J, with 15 bases between the two ends. CDR1 and CDR2 from the germline V gene are SEHNR and FQNEAQ (reference sequence). This CDR3 is CASSLTRGGGNTIYF. The CDR3 DNA is TGTGCCAGCAGTCTTACGCGGGGAGGTGGAAACACCATATATTTT.

J is TRBJ2-3 and V is TRBV27; D perhaps matches TRBD1 (6 bases). Germline CDR1 is MNHEY and CDR2 is SMNVEV (reference sequence). The V end was cut by 5 bases, the J end by 3 bases, with 18 bases between. This CDR3 contains 16 residues. The CDR3 nucleotides are TGTGCCAGCAGTCCCCGGACAGCCAAGGGTACAGATACGCAGTATTTT. Encoded protein: CASSPRTAKGTDTQYF.

In DNA, the CDR3 is TGTGCCACCAGCGGGGGGACAGGATGGACTGAAGCTTTCTTT. Protein: CATSGGTGWTEAFF. This rearrangement joins TRBV15 to TRBJ1-1; 8 bases are a match to TRBD1. CDR1 and CDR2 (germline): LNHNV, YYDKDF (reference sequence). CDR3 length: 14 residues. J gave up 5 bases and V 5 bases, and 7 bases lay outside the gene matches.

The chain recombines TRBV5-1 with TRBJ1-2; D might be TRBD1 (5 bases). The V gene lost 4 bases and the J gene lost 3 bases, with 10 bases spanning the gap. CDR1 is SGHRS, CDR2 YFSETQ, per germline. The CDR3 is 13 amino acids. In DNA form, the CDR3 reads TGCGCCAGCAGCCGGGGGATTTACTATGGCTACACCTTC. It translates to CASSRGIYYGYTF.

This clone was seen just once. The chain uses TRBV7-2 and TRBJ2-2, with D unresolved. Germline V gene sequence: CDR1 SGHTA, CDR2 FQGNSA. Trimming removed 4 bases at V and 0 bases at J, with 6 bases between. CDR3 length: 14 residues. Written as DNA, the CDR3 is TGTGCCAGCAGCTCCTTCTCGAACACCGGGGAGCTGTTTTTT. Protein product: CASSSFSNTGELFF.

Comment on this clone: The sample has other DNA sequences that encode this CDR3 too. The chain links TRBV9 to TRBJ2-5, with TRBD2 as a possible D gene (6 bases). The V and J ends lost 4 bases and 4 bases respectively, with 8 bases between them. The germline V gene has CDR1 SGDLS and CDR2 YYNGEE. The CDR3 length is 12 residues. The CDR3: CASSFSGETQYF. The CDR3, as DNA: TGTGCCAGCAGCTTTAGCGGAGAGACCCAGTACTTC.

This clone was counted between two and nine times. The V call is TRBV11-2, the J call TRBJ1-2; D might be TRBD1 (6 bases). The CDR3 spans 13 residues. Trimming pared 5 bases from V and 8 bases from J, leaving 15 bases between. The germline V gene has CDR1 SGHAT and CDR2 FQNNGV. As DNA, the CDR3 is TGTGCCAGCAGCCTCCACAGGGTTGAGGGCTACACCTTC. Amino acid sequence: CASSLHRVEGYTF. Full variable domain (remainder filled in from reference TRBV11-2 and TRBJ1-2): EAGVAQSPRYKIIEKRQSVAFWCNPISGHATLYWYQQILGQGPKLLIQFQNNGVVDDSQLPKDRFSAERLKGVDSTLKIQPAKLEDSAVYLCASSLHRVEGYTFGSGTRLTVV.

The chain links TRBV12-3 or TRBV12-4 to TRBJ1-3; D remains unclear. With 10 bases removed from V and 1 base from J, the gap between germline ends came to 8 bases. This CDR3 contains 12 residues. CDR3 protein: CANKRSGNTIYF. CDR3 nucleotide sequence: TGTGCCAATAAACGGTCTGGAAACACCATATATTTT.

V is TRBV10-3 and J is TRBJ2-3, with D possibly being TRBD2 (6 bases). This CDR3 region has 15 residues. V was clipped by 0 bases and J by 4 bases, with 11 bases between them. Germline loops: CDR1 ENHRY, CDR2 SYGVKD. CDR3 in amino acids: CAISESEEGADTQYF. Written as DNA, the CDR3 is TGTGCCATCAGTGAGTCGGAGGAGGGCGCAGATACGCAGTATTTT.

This sequence joins TRBV7-2 and TRBJ2-3; TRBD2 aligns across 9 bases. The CDR3 has 16 residues. In germline, CDR1 is SGHTA, CDR2 FQGNSA. J was trimmed by 5 bases and V by 5 bases; bases with no gene match: 11. The CDR3 protein is CASSPRGSGGRDTQYF. CDR3 DNA sequence: TGTGCCAGCAGCCCCCGGGGCAGCGGGGGGAGAGATACGCAGTATTTT.

This sequence joins TRBV11-2 and TRBJ1-2; D is uncertain. V lost 0 bases and J lost 5, with 7 bases in between. Per the germline V gene, CDR1 is SGHAT and CDR2 is FQNNGV. This CDR3 region has 13 residues. The CDR3 region has the DNA TGTGCCAGCAGCTTAGATAGTAGTTATGGCTACACCTTC. It specifies CASSLDSSYGYTF.

This chain connects TRBV11-2 to TRBJ1-1, with D hard to call. CDR3 length: 13 amino acids. Germline V gene sequence: CDR1 SGHAT, CDR2 FQNNGV. The V gene lost 5 bases and the J gene lost 4 bases, with 11 bases spanning the gap. The CDR3 sequence: CASSPRPGTEAFF. CDR3 in DNA: TGTGCCAGCAGCCCTCGACCGGGCACTGAAGCTTTCTTT.

This clone was observed once. The chain uses TRBV27 and TRBJ2-7; TRBD1 matches 9 bases. The V gene end was trimmed by 5 bases and the J gene end by 4 bases; junction bases not matched to a gene: 6. The CDR3 contains 14 residues. Germline assignment: CDR1 MNHEY and CDR2 SMNVEV (reference sequence). CDR3 in DNA: TGTGCCAGCAGTCCCTGGGACAGGGAGTACGAGCAGTACTTC. Protein product: CASSPWDREYEQYF.

The chain recombines TRBV14 with TRBJ2-7, with 9 bases aligning to TRBD2. The length of the CDR3 is 17 residues. The V gene end was trimmed by 4 bases and the J gene end by 0 bases; junction bases not matched to a gene: 10. Germline CDR1 and CDR2: SGHDN and FVKESK. The CDR3 loop is CASSPLSGAGGSYEQYV. The DNA for the CDR3 is TGTGCCAGCAGCCCCTTATCGGGAGCGGGGGGCTCCTACGAGCAGTACGTC.